The clone carrying this T cell receptor beta chain was detected only once. Its antigen is currently unknown. The sample is drawn from a study of identical twins. Template switching added a universal primer site; cDNA carried unique molecular identifiers. One entry per CDR3 protein, called by TCRdb with MiXCR from the 5' RACE reads. The sample yields around 250,000 distinct CDR3 sequences, 9.5% to 15% seen once. The V gene's germline CDR1 is MDHEN and CDR2 SYDVKM. The ends were cut back, 2 bases at V and 6 bases at J, with 17 bases in the middle. The CDR3 totals 16 residues. Study-level findings and limits: Analyses of zero insertions could be partly confounded by invariant MAIT and iNKT cells. Among beta out-of-frame sequences, excess sharing between twins appeared weaker.

These data also featured in a second study, about yellow fever vaccine responses in identical twins.

The TCR was taken from a woman between 18 and 29 years old in good health. The chain couples TRBV28 to TRBJ1-5, with D possibly matching TRBD1 (5 bases). Sequencing used memory (CD45RO+) T cells sorted from blood. The CDR3 sequence: CASSLLRFQGSQPQHF. CDR3 nucleotide sequence: TGTGCCAGCAGTTTACTTAGGTTCCAGGGTAGTCAGCCCCAGCATTTT.